This T cell receptor beta chain is drawn from a study of identical twins. This CDR3 contains 14 residues. CDR1 and CDR2 from the germline V gene are SGHVS and FNYEAQ. V dropped 6 bases and J dropped 4 bases, with 14 bases sitting between them. The cDNA had a unique molecular identifier and a template-switch universal primer site. TCRdb reanalysed the 5' RACE reads using MiXCR and keeps one entry per CDR3 protein. The sample has 600,000 to 800,000 distinct CDR3 sequences; over 20% are singletons. Findings and limits, study-wide: Low generation-probability sequences were in excess among twin-shared out-of-frame alpha sequences.

Details on this clonotype: Its antigen is not identified.

The data also belong to a second study, concerning T cells expressing NK-cell markers. In that study: CD8+ T cells in more than five donors included dominant NKG2C+ clonotypes at 1.0-7.0%.

V and J are TRBV7-6 and TRBJ2-3; D remains ambiguous. Sequenced input: PBMCs. The receptor's source is a woman younger than 35 in good health. The CDR3 protein is CASRISRSADTQYF. CDR3 coding DNA: TGTGCCAGCAGAATAAGCCGGTCGGCAGATACGCAGTATTTT. Full variable domain (outside the CDR3, taken from reference TRBV7-6 and TRBJ2-3): GAGVSQSPRYKVTKRGQDVALRCDPISGHVSLYWYRQALGQGPEFLTYFNYEAQQDKSGLPNDRFSAERPEGSISTLTIQRTEQRDSAMYRCASRISRSADTQYFGPGTRLTVL.